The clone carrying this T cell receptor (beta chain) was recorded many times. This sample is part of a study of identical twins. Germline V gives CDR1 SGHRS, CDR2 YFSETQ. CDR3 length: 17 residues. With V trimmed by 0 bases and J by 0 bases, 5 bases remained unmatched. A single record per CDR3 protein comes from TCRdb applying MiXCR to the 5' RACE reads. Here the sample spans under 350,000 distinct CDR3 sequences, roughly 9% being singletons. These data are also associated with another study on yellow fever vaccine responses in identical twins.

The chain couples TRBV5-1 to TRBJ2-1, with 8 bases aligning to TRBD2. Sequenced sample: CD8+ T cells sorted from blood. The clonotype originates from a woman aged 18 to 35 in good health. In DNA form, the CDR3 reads TGCGCCAGCAGCTTGGCCCCGGGGGGGCCCTCCTACAATGAGCAGTTCTTC. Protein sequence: CASSLAPGGPSYNEQFF. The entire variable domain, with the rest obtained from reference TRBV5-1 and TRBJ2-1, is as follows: KAGVTQTPRYLIKTRGQQVTLSCSPISGHRSVSWYQQTPGQGLQFLFEYFSETQRNKGNFPGRFSGRQFSNSRSEMNVSTLELGDSALYLCASSLAPGGPSYNEQFFGPGTRLTVL.